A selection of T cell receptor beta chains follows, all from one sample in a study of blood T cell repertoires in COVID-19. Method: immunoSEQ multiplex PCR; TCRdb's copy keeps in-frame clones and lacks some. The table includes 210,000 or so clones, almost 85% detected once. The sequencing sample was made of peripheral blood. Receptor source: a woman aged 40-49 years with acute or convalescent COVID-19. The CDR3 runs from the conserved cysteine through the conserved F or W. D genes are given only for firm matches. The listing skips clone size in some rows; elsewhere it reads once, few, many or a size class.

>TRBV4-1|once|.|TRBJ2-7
TGCGCCAGCAGCCAAGAGGTCCCCACTGCTTACGAGCAGTACTTC
CASSQEVPTAYEQYF
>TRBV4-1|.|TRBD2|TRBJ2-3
TGCGCCAGCAGCCTAGCGGGGGATCTGGATACGCAGTATTTT
CASSLAGDLDTQYF
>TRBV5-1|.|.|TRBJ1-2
TGCGCCAGCAGCTTGGAAACGGGTTGGGATGGCTACACCTTC
CASSLETGWDGYTF
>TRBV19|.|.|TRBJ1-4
TGTGCCAGTAGCACACTTGGAGGGAGCGACGAAAAACTGTTTTTT
CASSTLGGSDEKLFF
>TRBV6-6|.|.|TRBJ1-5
TGTGCCAGCAGCCTTGTTTCCACCGGGGATCAGCCCCAGCATTTT
CASSLVSTGDQPQHF
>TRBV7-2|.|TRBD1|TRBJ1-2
TGTGCCAGCAGCTTAGCACAGGGGTTGGGGGGCTACACCTTC
CASSLAQGLGGYTF
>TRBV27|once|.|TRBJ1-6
TGTGCCAGCACAACAGGGATGGAAAATTCACCCCTCCACTTT
CASTTGMENSPLHF
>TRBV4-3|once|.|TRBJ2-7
TGCGCCAGCAGCCAAGATGTAGCATCCTACGAGCAGTACTTC
CASSQDVASYEQYF
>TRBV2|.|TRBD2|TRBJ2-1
TGTGCCAGCAGTGAAGAGCGGGGGATCTACAATGAGCAGTTCTTC
CASSEERGIYNEQFF
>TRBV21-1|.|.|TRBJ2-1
TGTGCCAGCCTCCACCCCCGCGGAGTCTTTAATGAGCAGTTCTTC
CASLHPRGVFNEQFF
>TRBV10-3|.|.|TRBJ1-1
TGTGCCATCAGTGACCCTTCGGCGGGGTACACTGAAGCTTTCTTT
CAISDPSAGYTEAFF
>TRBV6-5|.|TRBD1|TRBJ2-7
TGTGCCAGCTCTACACAGGGGGCCTACGAGCAGTACTTC
CASSTQGAYEQYF
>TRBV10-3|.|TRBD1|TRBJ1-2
TGTGCCATCAGTGAGGGGGGGACAGGTGACTATGGCTACACCTTC
CAISEGGTGDYGYTF
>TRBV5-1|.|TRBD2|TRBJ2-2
TGCGCCAGCAGCCCGGACCCTAGCGGGGGGGACACCGGGGAGCTGTTTTTT
CASSPDPSGGDTGELFF
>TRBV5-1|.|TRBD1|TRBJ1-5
TGCGCCAGCAGCTTGACAGGGGTAAGCAATCAGCCCCAGCATTTT
CASSLTGVSNQPQHF
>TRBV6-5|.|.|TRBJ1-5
TGTGCCAGCAGACCCCAAACAGGGCCCAATCAGCCCCAGCATTTT
CASRPQTGPNQPQHF
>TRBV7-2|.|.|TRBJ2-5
TGTGCCAGCAGCTTTCAACTAGTGGAGACCCAGTACTTC
CASSFQLVETQYF
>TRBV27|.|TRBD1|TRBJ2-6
TGTGCCAGCAGAACCGGGACAGGTCCCTCTGGGGCCAACGTCCTGACTTTC
CASRTGTGPSGANVLTF
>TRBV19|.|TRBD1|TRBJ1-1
TGTGCCAGTCAGGTCTTCGGAAAGGGACAGGGGTCATCTGAAGCTTTCTTT
CASQVFGKGQGSSEAFF
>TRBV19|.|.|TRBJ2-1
TGTGCCAGTAGCCCTTTGGGACTGCGGCGGGGCAATGAGCAGTTCTTC
CASSPLGLRRGNEQFF
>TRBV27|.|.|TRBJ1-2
TGTGCCAGCAGTCACTCATCAAGAGCGGGGGGTAACTATGGCTACACCTTC
CASSHSSRAGGNYGYTF
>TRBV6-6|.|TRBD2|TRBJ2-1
TGTGCCAGCAGTCGTCGACTAGCGGGCAACCCGGGTAATGAGCAGTTCTTC
CASSRRLAGNPGNEQFF
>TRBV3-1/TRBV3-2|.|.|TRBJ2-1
TGTGCCAGCAGCCAAGACCGGCGGGAGCAGGGGTACCGGAATGAGCAGTTCTTC
CASSQDRREQGYRNEQFF
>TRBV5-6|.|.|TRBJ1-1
TGTGCCAGCAGCTTGACACAGATTTTGACAGTGAACACTGAAGCTTTCTTT
CASSLTQILTVNTEAFF
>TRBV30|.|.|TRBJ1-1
TGTGCCTGGAGCGCAGAGGTCGACACTGAAGCTTTCTTT
CAWSAEVDTEAFF
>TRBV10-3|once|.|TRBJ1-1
TGTGCCATCAGCAGCACTGGAGCCGGAACGCGGAACACTGAAGCTTTCTTT
CAISSTGAGTRNTEAFF
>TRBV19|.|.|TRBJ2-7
TGTGCCAGTAGTACCCCGGGGTACTCCTACGAGCAGTACTTC
CASSTPGYSYEQYF
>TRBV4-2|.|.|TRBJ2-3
TGTGCCAGCAGCCCCCAGGGGGATACGCAGTATTTT
CASSPQGDTQYF
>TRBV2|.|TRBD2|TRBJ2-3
TGTGCCAGCAGTGGCCTAGCGGTCACAGATACGCAGTATTTT
CASSGLAVTDTQYF
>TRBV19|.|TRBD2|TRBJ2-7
TGTGCCAGTAGTATACCTCAGGCTAGCGGGAGATACGAGCAGTACTTC
CASSIPQASGRYEQYF
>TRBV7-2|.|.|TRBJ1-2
TGTGCCAGCAGCGCGATGGAGGGTAGCTCGGCTGGCTACACCTTC
CASSAMEGSSAGYTF
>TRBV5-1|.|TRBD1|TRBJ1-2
TGCGCCAGCAGCTGGGGACAGGGGAGAGGTTATGGCTACACCTTC
CASSWGQGRGYGYTF
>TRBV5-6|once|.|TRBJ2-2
TGTGCCAGCAGCTTGGTCGACAGGAGGAACACCGGGGAGCTGTTTTTT
CASSLVDRRNTGELFF
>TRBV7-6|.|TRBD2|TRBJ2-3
TGTGCCAGCAGCTTACTCACGAGCGGGAGTAGGGAGGAAACAGATACGCAGTATTTT
CASSLLTSGSREETDTQYF
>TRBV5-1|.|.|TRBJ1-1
TGCGCCAGCAGCCGGGGGACCGGGAGGGTCACTGAAGCTTTCTTT
CASSRGTGRVTEAFF
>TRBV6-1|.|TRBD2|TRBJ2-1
TGTGCCAGCAGTGAAAGGGCGGGAGACTACAATGAGCAGTTCTTC
CASSERAGDYNEQFF
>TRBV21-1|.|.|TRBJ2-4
TGTGCCAGCAGCAAAGTTCTAGCGGGAGGCCGGGGCAAAAACATTCAGTACTTC
CASSKVLAGGRGKNIQYF
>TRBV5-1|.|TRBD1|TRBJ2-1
TGCGCCAGCAGCCATACAGGGGATTCCTACAATGAGCAGTTCTTC
CASSHTGDSYNEQFF
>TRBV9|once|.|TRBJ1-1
TGTGCCAGCAGCGTAGTGGGGGCGGGGAACACTGAAGCTTTCTTT
CASSVVGAGNTEAFF
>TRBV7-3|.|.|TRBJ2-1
TGTGCCAGCAGCTTAGAGTTTGGCGGTCCCAATGAGCAGTTCTTC
CASSLEFGGPNEQFF
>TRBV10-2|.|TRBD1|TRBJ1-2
TGCGCCAGCAGTGAAGAAAAGGGGGCAGGGGGAGGCTACACCTTC
CASSEEKGAGGGYTF
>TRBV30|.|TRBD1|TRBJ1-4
TGTGCCTGGAGTTTGGGACAGGGTGCAACTAATGAAAAACTGTTTTTT
CAWSLGQGATNEKLFF
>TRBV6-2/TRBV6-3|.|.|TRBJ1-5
TGTGCCAGCAGTCAATCGAGGACAAAAAATCAGCCCCAGCATTTT
CASSQSRTKNQPQHF
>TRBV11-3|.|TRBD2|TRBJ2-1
TGTGCCAGCAGCGAGGGACTAGCGGCTCTCAATGAGCAGTTCTTC
CASSEGLAALNEQFF
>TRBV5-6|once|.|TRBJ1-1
TGTGCCAGCAGCTTGGGAAACAGACCGAACACTGAAGCTTTCTTT
CASSLGNRPNTEAFF
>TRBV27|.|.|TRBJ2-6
TGTGCCAGCAGTTTATTAGGGGTCGGGGCCAACGTCCTGACTTTC
CASSLLGVGANVLTF
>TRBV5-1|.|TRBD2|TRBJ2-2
TGCGCCAGCAGCTCCAGCTCGCGGGAGAGAACCGGGGAGCTGTTTTTT
CASSSSSRERTGELFF
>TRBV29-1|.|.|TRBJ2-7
TGCAGCGCCATAGGGGCAGGGATAACCTACGAGCAGTACTTC
CSAIGAGITYEQYF
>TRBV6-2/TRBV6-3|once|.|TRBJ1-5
TGTGCCAGCAGTTACAGGCGGGCCCTGGATCAGCCCCAGCATTTT
CASSYRRALDQPQHF
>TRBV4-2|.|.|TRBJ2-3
TGTGCCAGCAGCCCATTAAGCCCAGATACGCAGTATTTT
CASSPLSPDTQYF
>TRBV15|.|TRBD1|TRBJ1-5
TGTGCCACCAGCCTAACAGGGGGCGGAAAGCCCCAGCATTTT
CATSLTGGGKPQHF
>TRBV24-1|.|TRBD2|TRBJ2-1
TGTGCCACCAGTTCCTACCGGCGGGAGGGCCGAAATGAGCAGTTCTTC
CATSSYRREGRNEQFF
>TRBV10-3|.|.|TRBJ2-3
TGTGCCATCAGTGATGGACTAACAGATACGCAGTATTTT
CAISDGLTDTQYF
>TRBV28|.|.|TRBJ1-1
TGTGCCAGCAGTTCTGGTGGACAAATGAACACTGAAGCTTTCTTT
CASSSGGQMNTEAFF
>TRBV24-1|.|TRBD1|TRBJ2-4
TGTGCCACCAGTGATCCTCGGACAGGGAGCAGTAGCATTCAGTACTTC
CATSDPRTGSSSIQYF